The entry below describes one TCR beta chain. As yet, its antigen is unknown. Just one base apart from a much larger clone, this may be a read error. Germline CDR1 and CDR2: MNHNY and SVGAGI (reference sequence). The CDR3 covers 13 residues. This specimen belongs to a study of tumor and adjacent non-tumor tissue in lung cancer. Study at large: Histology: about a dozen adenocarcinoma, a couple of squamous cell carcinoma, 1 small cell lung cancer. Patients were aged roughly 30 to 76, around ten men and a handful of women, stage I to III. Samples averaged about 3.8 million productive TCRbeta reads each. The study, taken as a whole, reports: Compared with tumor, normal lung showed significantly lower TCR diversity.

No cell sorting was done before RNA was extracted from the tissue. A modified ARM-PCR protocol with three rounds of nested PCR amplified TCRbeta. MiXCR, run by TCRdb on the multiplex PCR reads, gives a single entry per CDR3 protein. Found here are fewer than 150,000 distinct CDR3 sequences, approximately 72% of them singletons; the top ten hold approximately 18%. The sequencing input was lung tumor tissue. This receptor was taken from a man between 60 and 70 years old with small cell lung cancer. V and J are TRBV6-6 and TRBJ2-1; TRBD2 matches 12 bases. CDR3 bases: TGTTCCAGCAGCCGACTAGCGGGAGTGGGGCAGTTCTTC. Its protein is CSSSRLAGVGQFF.